One and the same sample provided the 5 T cell receptor beta chains below, sequenced in a study of T-cell reconstitution after alpha-beta-depleted transplantation in children. For TCRbeta, the library was prepared with unique molecular identifiers. One entry per CDR3 protein results from TCRdb running MiXCR on the PCR reads. The sample holds about 980,000 distinct CDR3 sequences, about 29% seen once. The starting material was PBMCs, mostly from graft donor cells, obtained 360 days after TCRalphabeta/CD19-depleted stem cell transplant. The receptor set was obtained from a boy under two years old who had a stem cell transplant for SCID, so the T cells may come from the graft donor.

This clonotype was counted at least ten times. This chain joins TRBV12-3 or TRBV12-4 and TRBJ2-3; D unclear. Trimming shortened V by 2 bases and J by 1 base, and 7 bases separated the two germline ends. The CDR3 sequence is 14 residues long. CDR3 sequence: CASSLRWGTDTQYF. In DNA form, the CDR3 reads TGTGCCAGCAGTTTAAGGTGGGGCACAGATACGCAGTATTTT.

The chain carries TRBV20-1 and TRBJ2-1, with D possibly TRBD2 on 5 matching bases. Germline V gene sequence: CDR1 DFQATT, CDR2 SNEGSKA (reference sequence). This CDR3 is built from 15 residues. Trimming shortened V by 0 bases and J by 5 bases, and 14 bases separated the two germline ends. CDR3 DNA: TGCAGTGCTAGAGACGGGGAAGGGCTCCACAATGAGCAGTTCTTC. Amino acids: CSARDGEGLHNEQFF.

This clonotype was seen more than once but under ten times. The chain has TRBV20-1 and TRBJ2-1; perhaps TRBD2 as D (6 bases). This CDR3 region has 14 residues. Germline-derived CDR1 and CDR2 are DFQATT and SNEGSKA (reference sequence). The V end was cut by 3 bases, the J end by 3 bases, with 12 bases between. In DNA form, the CDR3 reads TGCAGTGCTAGGAAACAGACTAGCTACAATGAGCAGTTCTTC. It yields the protein CSARKQTSYNEQFF.

This clonotype was counted only a few times. The chain employs TRBV4-1 and TRBJ2-7, with TRBD2 matching 7 bases. The CDR3 spans 17 residues. Germline V gene sequence: CDR1 MGHRA, CDR2 YSYEKL. V was clipped by 4 bases and J by 2 bases; unmatched bases: 14. CDR3 sequence (DNA): TGCGCCAGCAGCCTGGGCTCGAACGGGGGGTTGACCTACGAGCAGTACTTC. Its translation is CASSLGSNGGLTYEQYF.

The chain carries TRBV12-3 or TRBV12-4 and TRBJ2-1, with 10 bases fitting TRBD2. The CDR3 extends over 15 amino acids. J was trimmed by 8 bases and V by 5 bases; bases with no gene match: 9. The CDR3 loop is CASSGAGGLVDEQFF. The DNA for the CDR3 is TGTGCCAGCAGTGGAGCGGGGGGGCTAGTAGATGAGCAGTTCTTC.